This T cell receptor (beta chain) was identified during a study of blood T cell repertoires in COVID-19. Whole-study context: From T cells, B-cell-depleted T cells, or PBMCs came the material, which was cDNA or gDNA.

Sequencing used immunoSEQ multiplex PCR; TCRdb keeps in-frame clones, though not all of them. The sample lists approximately 300,000 clones, roughly nine tenths occurring once. Residents of about two dozen US areas, aged roughly 18 to 89 years, made up the participants. Participants' own reports of clinical history determined their cohort assignment. Recovered participants had two consecutive negative NP/OP PCR tests, healthcare professional clearance, or symptom resolution. Sequencing input: PBMCs or T cells enriched from blood (not recorded which). The receptor was isolated from a man aged 60 to 75 who had recovered from COVID-19.

This chain's CDR3 is CASSLSGTEAFF. CDR3 bases: TGTGCCAGCAGCCTTTCAGGGACTGAAGCTTTCTTT. V usage is TRBV7-6 and J usage is TRBJ1-1; perhaps TRBD1 as D (5 bases). With 5 bases removed from V and 5 bases from J, the gap between germline ends came to 9 bases. Germline V gives CDR1 SGHVS, CDR2 FNYEAQ. This CDR3 contains 12 residues. The whole variable domain, remainder taken from reference TRBV7-6 and TRBJ1-1, is GAGVSQSPRYKVTKRGQDVALRCDPISGHVSLYWYRQALGQGPEFLTYFNYEAQQDKSGLPNDRFSAERPEGSISTLTIQRTEQRDSAMYRCASSLSGTEAFFGQGTRLTVV.